This T cell receptor (beta chain) originates from a study of T cell responses to AZD1222 COVID-19 vaccine. Overall study findings and caveats: Following two doses of AZD1222, Spike-specific TCR breadth and depth rose.

This clone occurred a few times. Its matching antigen is unknown. This CDR3 has 14 residues. Trimming took off 2 bases at V and 0 bases at J, with 5 bases between the two ends. Germline CDR1 reads MRHNA; CDR2 reads SNTAGT. Clones were read by immunoSEQ multiplex PCR, and TCRdb kept only the in-frame ones, dropping some. The sample contains 130,000 or so clones, about nine tenths of which appear only once. The sequencing here drew on peripheral blood, taken 28 days after the second AZD1222 dose. This sequence was found in an adult who received the AZD1222 COVID-19 vaccine. The chain has TRBV6-4 and TRBJ2-1; D is possibly TRBD2 (5 bases). The CDR3 DNA follows: TGTGCCAGCAGTGACGGGAGCTCCTACAATGAGCAGTTCTTC. Amino acids: CASSDGSSYNEQFF.